The 3 T cell receptor beta chains reported below all come from one sample, sequenced in a study of T-cell memory formation after mild COVID-19. From the 5' RACE reads, TCRdb called clonotypes with MiXCR, one entry per CDR3 protein. Counted here are under 550,000 distinct CDR3 sequences, roughly 18% occurring once; the ten biggest clones make up around a fifth. The sequencing input was PBMCs or a T cell subset sorted from them (not recorded which). The receptors were sampled from a man aged 18 to 29 who had mild COVID-19 (a few samples of this study predate the infection). Cell type and time point are not known.

This clonotype occurred a few times. This chain connects TRBV5-1 to TRBJ2-1; D remains ambiguous. The length of the CDR3 is 19 residues. V was trimmed by 2 bases and J by 2 bases, leaving 23 bases between them. CDR1 and CDR2 (germline): SGHRS, YFSETQ. The CDR3 is CASSLHPPGTGRPYNEQFF. CDR3 sequence (DNA): TGCGCCAGCAGCTTACACCCCCCAGGTACCGGGCGTCCCTACAATGAGCAGTTCTTC. Filled out from reference TRBV5-1 and TRBJ2-1, the complete variable domain reads KAGVTQTPRYLIKTRGQQVTLSCSPISGHRSVSWYQQTPGQGLQFLFEYFSETQRNKGNFPGRFSGRQFSNSRSEMNVSTLELGDSALYLCASSLHPPGTGRPYNEQFFGPGTRLTVL.

The chain joins TRBV7-3 to TRBJ2-2; D assignment may be TRBD1 or TRBD2 (6 bases each). The CDR3 covers 14 residues. Trimming cost V 2 bases and J 10 bases, with 14 bases left between them. The germline V gene encodes CDR1 SGHTA and CDR2 FQGTGA. CDR3 nucleotides: TGTGCCAGCAGCTTAGAGACCGGGGGCCTGGAGCTGTTTTTT. Protein: CASSLETGGLELFF.

This clonotype has just a few counts. Written as DNA, the CDR3 is TGCGCCAGCAGCTTGGTTTCAGACCTCAACCCCACAGATACGCAGTATTTT. It is translated as CASSLVSDLNPTDTQYF. The rearrangement joins TRBV5-1 to TRBJ2-3, with D hard to call. CDR1 SGHRS and CDR2 YFSETQ come from the germline V gene. The V end lost 0 bases, the J end lost 2 bases, and 16 bases lay between the germline ends. This CDR3 is 17 amino acids long. The full variable domain, with the rest looked up from reference TRBV5-1 and TRBJ2-3, is KAGVTQTPRYLIKTRGQQVTLSCSPISGHRSVSWYQQTPGQGLQFLFEYFSETQRNKGNFPGRFSGRQFSNSRSEMNVSTLELGDSALYLCASSLVSDLNPTDTQYFGPGTRLTVL.